Listed below are T cell receptor beta chains from one sample, sequenced in a study of T cell repertoires in aging, cancer and after chemotherapy. In TCRdb, the multiplex PCR reads were re-called with MiXCR into one record per CDR3 protein. The profile shows about 1,300 distinct CDR3 sequences, around 46% of them singletons. Sequencing was done on a sample of blood. The receptors stem from a human donor with a blood cancer. Each CDR3 is given with its conserved first and last residue. Each record gives: J gene, D gene, clone size, V gene, CDR3 DNA, CDR3 protein. The D gene is left open where the match is weak. Size is stated for part of the rows, as once, few or many counts, or as a class when the clone is expanded.

>TRBJ2-4|TRBD2|large|TRBV10-3
TGTGCCATCTCGCGGGAGGGGATTCAGTACTTC
CAISREGIQYF
>TRBJ2-3|TRBD1|medium-sized|TRBV5-1
TGCGCCAGCAGCTTAGAGGACAGGGCCACAGATACGCAGTATTTT
CASSLEDRATDTQYF
>TRBJ2-2|.|.|TRBV19
TGTGCCAGTAGTATAAGGAGCGGGGAGCTGTTTTTT
CASSIRSGELFF
>TRBJ2-1|.|large|TRBV6-4
TGTGCCAGCAGTCCAACTAGTTACAATGAGCAGTTCTTC
CASSPTSYNEQFF
>TRBJ2-3|.|.|TRBV19
TGTGCCAGTAGTATAGGGAGGGATACGCAGTATTTT
CASSIGRDTQYF
>TRBJ2-5|TRBD2|.|TRBV24-1
TGTGCCACCAGTGGTATGACTAGCGTAGAGACCCAGTACTTC
CATSGMTSVETQYF
>TRBJ2-6|TRBD1|.|TRBV12-3/TRBV12-4
TGTGCCAGCAGCCGGGACAGGGGGCCCGGGGCCAACGTCCTGACTTTC
CASSRDRGPGANVLTF
>TRBJ1-2|.|.|TRBV7-2
TGTGCCAGCAGCCCCGGGGGGGATAACTATGGCTACACCTTC
CASSPGGDNYGYTF
>TRBJ1-5|.|.|TRBV6-2/TRBV6-3
TGTGCCAGCAGAACAGGGTCAGGTCAGCCCCAGCATTTT
CASRTGSGQPQHF
>TRBJ2-7|.|medium-sized|TRBV5-6
TGTGCCAGCAGCGGGTGGGACGGGAGCTCCTACGAGCAGTACTTC
CASSGWDGSSYEQYF
>TRBJ2-1|TRBD2|.|TRBV6-1
TGTGCCAGCAGTGAAGTTAGCGGGAGCTCCTACAATGAGCAGTTCTTC
CASSEVSGSSYNEQFF
>TRBJ1-3|.|once|TRBV6-5
TGTGCCAGCAGCCCCCGACAGATCGGAAACACCATATATTTT
CASSPRQIGNTIYF
>TRBJ2-7|TRBD2|.|TRBV29-1
TGCAGCGTAAGCGGGACTAGCGGGAGTGTCCACGAGCAGTACTTC
CSVSGTSGSVHEQYF
>TRBJ1-5|.|.|TRBV6-5
TGTGCCAGCAGACCCCCGGGACCCAGCAATCAGCCCCAGCATTTT
CASRPPGPSNQPQHF
>TRBJ1-4|.|medium-sized|TRBV28
TGTGCCAGCACCTTAGACAGTTATAATGAAAAACTGTTTTTT
CASTLDSYNEKLFF
>TRBJ1-1|.|.|TRBV19
TGTGCCAGTAAGCGGCCGGGATCACTTTACACTGAAGCTTTCTTT
CASKRPGSLYTEAFF
>TRBJ2-1|TRBD2|.|TRBV12-3/TRBV12-4
TGTGCCAGCAGCCTACTATGGGAGGGGCGCGAGAGCTCCTACAATGAGCAGTTCTTC
CASSLLWEGRESSYNEQFF
>TRBJ2-3|.|.|TRBV13
TGTGCCAGCAGCTCAAGGCCCTCTAATACGCAGTATTTT
CASSSRPSNTQYF
>TRBJ2-4|TRBD2|.|TRBV24-1
TGTGCCACCAGTAAATCGGGACTAGCGGGAGAGCTAGCCAAAAACATTCAGTACTTC
CATSKSGLAGELAKNIQYF
>TRBJ2-7|.|large|TRBV6-1
TGTGCCAGCTACCCCTTCAGGGGAGTTGGTGCCTACGAGCAGTACTTC
CASYPFRGVGAYEQYF
>TRBJ2-3|.|medium-sized|TRBV30
TGTGCCTGGAGTTGGCGGCGAGGGCGGGTGGACACAGATACGCAGTATTTT
CAWSWRRGRVDTDTQYF
>TRBJ2-3|TRBD2|.|TRBV6-5
TGTGCCAGCAGTGTACTAGCGGGGACCACAGATACGCAGTATTTT
CASSVLAGTTDTQYF
>TRBJ1-2|.|.|TRBV29-1
TGCAGCGTTCAAACCCCCCCCACCAGGGGAGGGTATGGCTACACCTTC
CSVQTPPTRGGYGYTF
>TRBJ1-5|TRBD1|.|TRBV12-3/TRBV12-4
TGTGCCAGCAGGGGGACAGGGGTGCGTCAGCCCCAGCATTTT
CASRGTGVRQPQHF
>TRBJ1-4|TRBD1|.|TRBV29-1
TGCAGCGGGCAGGGACAGGGGGGAGTCGGTGAAAAACTGTTTTTT
CSGQGQGGVGEKLFF
>TRBJ2-1|TRBD2|.|TRBV20-1
TGCAGTGCTACTCGGGCTAGCGGGACCTACAATGAGCAGTTCTTC
CSATRASGTYNEQFF
>TRBJ1-2|.|medium-sized|TRBV20-1
TGCAGTGCTAGGACAGGAACTAACTATGGCTACACCTTC
CSARTGTNYGYTF
>TRBJ1-2|TRBD1|.|TRBV20-1
TGCAGTGCTACCGGACAGGGAGGAGGCGGCTACACCTTC
CSATGQGGGGYTF
>TRBJ1-5|TRBD1|large|TRBV6-1
TGTGCCAGCCTAACCGTGACCGGACAGGGGAATCAGCCCCAGCATTTT
CASLTVTGQGNQPQHF
>TRBJ2-3|.|large|TRBV6-5
TGTGCCAGCAGTCCGACTAGGATCTTCACAGATACGCAGTATTTT
CASSPTRIFTDTQYF
>TRBJ2-7|.|.|TRBV7-9
TGTGCCAGCAGCTCAGGAGGGCCCCCGAACGAGCAGTACTTC
CASSSGGPPNEQYF
>TRBJ2-7|TRBD2|once|TRBV5-5
TGTGCCAGCAGACTCGCGACTAGCGCAAGCTCCTACGAGCAGTACTTC
CASRLATSASSYEQYF
>TRBJ1-4|.|medium-sized|TRBV20-1
TGCAGTGCTAGCCTCCCCAGGGTGGGGAATGAAAAACTGTTTTTT
CSASLPRVGNEKLFF
>TRBJ1-5|.|large|TRBV12-3/TRBV12-4
TGTGCCAGCAGTTTGGGTCAGGGCAATCAGCCCCAGCATTTT
CASSLGQGNQPQHF
>TRBJ2-5|.|large|TRBV6-6
TGTGCCAGCAGTCGGAAAGAGACCCAGTACTTC
CASSRKETQYF
>TRBJ2-3|TRBD2|.|TRBV12-3/TRBV12-4
TGTGCCAGCAGCAGTAGACTAGCGGGAGGGTCAGATACGCAGTATTTT
CASSSRLAGGSDTQYF
>TRBJ2-3|TRBD2|few|TRBV5-5
TGTGCCAGCAGCACCTCGAGGGTAGCGGGTAGCACAGATACGCAGTATTTT
CASSTSRVAGSTDTQYF
>TRBJ2-1|.|medium-sized|TRBV20-1
TGCAGTGCTAGAGATCAGGGGTTGGGCTACAATGAGCAGTTCTTC
CSARDQGLGYNEQFF
>TRBJ1-4|.|medium-sized|TRBV11-2
TGTGCCAGCAGCGGCCCTTCGAATGAAAAACTGTTTTTT
CASSGPSNEKLFF
>TRBJ2-3|TRBD2|.|TRBV7-6
TGTGCCAGCAGTGCCGACACTAGCGGTCATACGCAGTATTTT
CASSADTSGHTQYF
>TRBJ1-6|TRBD1|medium-sized|TRBV7-9
TGTGCCAGCAGCTCCTTGGGACAGGGGCTTTATGATCCCCTCCACTTT
CASSSLGQGLYDPLHF
>TRBJ1-2|TRBD1|medium-sized|TRBV20-1
TGCAGTGCTAGAGAGGACAGGTGGTATGGCTACACCTTC
CSAREDRWYGYTF
>TRBJ2-3|.|medium-sized|TRBV11-2
TGTGCCAGCAGAACGGGCGGAGACGGGTTCTCAGATACGCAGTATTTT
CASRTGGDGFSDTQYF
>TRBJ1-2|.|medium-sized|TRBV7-9
TGTGCCAGCACCCCTCCTCGGGGGACGACCTATGGCTACACCTTC
CASTPPRGTTYGYTF
>TRBJ2-1|.|large|TRBV5-5
TGTGCCAGCAGTGGGGGGGACAGGCCTTCCTACAATGAGCAGTTCTTC
CASSGGDRPSYNEQFF
>TRBJ1-4|.|few|TRBV2
TGTGCCAGCAGCGGACCCCCGGCTAATGAAAAACTGTTTTTT
CASSGPPANEKLFF
>TRBJ1-4|.|.|TRBV7-9
TGTGCCAGCAGCCGAGACAGCATTCGGACTAATGAAAAACTGTTTTTT
CASSRDSIRTNEKLFF
>TRBJ2-3|TRBD2|few|TRBV4-3
TGCGCCACCGCGCTGAAGGGCGGGAGAACCCAATTCACAGATACGCAGTATTTT
CATALKGGRTQFTDTQYF
>TRBJ1-5|TRBD1|.|TRBV19
TGTGCCAGTAGCCGGGACAGGGGAAGCAATCAGCCCCAGCATTTT
CASSRDRGSNQPQHF
>TRBJ2-5|TRBD2|.|TRBV5-5
TGTGCCAGCAGCTTGGACATAGCGGGAACGGGGGAGACCCAGTACTTC
CASSLDIAGTGETQYF
>TRBJ2-3|TRBD2|.|TRBV7-6
TGTGCCAGCAGCGGACTAGCGGCCAGCACAGATACGCAGTATTTT
CASSGLAASTDTQYF
>TRBJ2-5|TRBD1|hyperexpanded|TRBV29-1
TGCAGCTTGGCTACAGGGGGAGAGACCCAGTACTTC
CSLATGGETQYF
>TRBJ2-6|.|.|TRBV30
TGTGCCTGGAGTCGGATGGGGGATTCAGGGGCCAACGTCCTGACTTTC
CAWSRMGDSGANVLTF
>TRBJ2-1|.|few|TRBV2
TGTGCCAGCAGTGAAGCGCGACGCCCCACCTACAATGAGCAGTTCTTC
CASSEARRPTYNEQFF
>TRBJ2-1|.|medium-sized|TRBV20-1
TGCAGTGCTAGATCGGGGAATGAGCAGTTCTTC
CSARSGNEQFF
>TRBJ1-2|.|.|TRBV30
TGTGCCTGGAGTATGACCAACAGAGACTATGGCTACACCTTC
CAWSMTNRDYGYTF
>TRBJ2-1|TRBD2|.|TRBV11-1
TGTGCCAGCAGCTCTCTAGCGGGAGGGAATGAGCAGTTCTTC
CASSSLAGGNEQFF
>TRBJ2-7|.|hyperexpanded|TRBV29-1
TGCAGCGCGGTAACGGGGGCTGTAGCGACCTACGAGCAGTACTTC
CSAVTGAVATYEQYF
>TRBJ2-1|.|.|TRBV27
TGTGCCATCAGTCTCAGCGTGAGCTCCTACAATGAGCAGTTCTTC
CAISLSVSSYNEQFF